Below are 27 T cell receptor beta chains sequenced from a single sample in a study of cytomegalovirus exposure and HLA in healthy donors. PCR employed 60 Vbeta and 13 Jbeta primers. Only in-frame clones appear in the TCRdb table, and some are missing; sequencing was by immunoSEQ multiplex PCR. There are 310,000 or so clones in the sample; approximately 90% occur only once, and roughly 2.3% lies in the top ten. Sequenced input: PBMCs. The receptor source for this set is a woman under 30 in good health and CMV-seronegative.

V is TRBV6-5 and J is TRBJ1-2; 9 nucleotides align to TRBD1. The CDR3 sequence is 14 residues long. CDR1 is MNHEY and CDR2 is SVGAGI in the germline V gene. The ends lost 7 bases at V and 2 bases at J; junction bases unmatched: 5. CDR3 bases: TGTGCCAGCACCCAAGGACAGGGGAACTATGGCTACACCTTC. This codes for CASTQGQGNYGYTF.

The chain carries TRBV12-5 and TRBJ1-1; weak D call: TRBD1 (5 bases). The V and J ends lost 2 bases and 1 base respectively, with 8 bases between them. The germline CDR1 and CDR2 sequences are LGHNT and FRNRAP. This CDR3 contains 14 residues. In DNA form, the CDR3 reads TGTGCTAGTGGTTTGAGCGGGGGGAACACTGAAGCTTTCTTT. Translation: CASGLSGGNTEAFF.

The rearrangement joins TRBV5-5 to TRBJ2-2, with D tentatively TRBD1 (8 bases). Trimming stripped 4 bases from V and 1 base from J, with 23 bases between. The CDR3 is 19 residues long. Germline V gives CDR1 SGHKS, CDR2 YYEKEE (reference sequence). CDR3 region: CASSRGASGGSWNTGELFF. The CDR3 region has the DNA TGTGCCAGCAGCCGGGGGGCGTCAGGGGGCTCATGGAACACCGGGGAGCTGTTTTTT.

The CDR3 nucleotides read TGCAGTGCTAGCGTTCAGGAGACCCAGTACTTC. Translating gives CSASVQETQYF. The chain combines TRBV20-1 with TRBJ2-5; D gene ambiguous. The ends were cut back, 3 bases at V and 5 bases at J, with 7 bases in the middle. This CDR3 is built from 11 residues. Germline V lookup: CDR1 DFQATT, CDR2 SNEGSKA (reference sequence).

The chain joins TRBV7-8 to TRBJ1-2, with D uncertain. V was clipped by 1 base and J by 3 bases, with 9 bases between them. Germline loops: CDR1 SGHVS, CDR2 FQNEAQ. The CDR3 sequence is 14 residues long. CDR3 residues: CASSLGGSDYGYTF. The CDR3 DNA is TGTGCCAGCAGCTTAGGCGGGAGCGACTATGGCTACACCTTC.

Note on this clone: The same CDR3 arises from other DNA sequences in this sample as well. The chain couples TRBV27 to TRBJ1-6, with D unresolved. This CDR3 region has 17 residues. CDR1 is MNHEY, CDR2 SMNVEV, per germline (reference sequence). The germline V and J ends were trimmed by 3 bases and 6 bases, with 18 bases remaining between them. The CDR3 DNA is TGTGCCAGCAGTTTTCGCGCGGAACCGACGACTAATTCACCCCTCCACTTT. Translation gives CASSFRAEPTTNSPLHF.

The chain has TRBV4-1 and TRBJ1-6; D unclear. Germline V gives CDR1 MGHRA, CDR2 YSYEKL. The CDR3 has 15 residues. Trimming left V 0 bases short and J 10 bases short, with 13 bases between. The CDR3 region is CASSQDIVLDSPLHF. The CDR3 DNA sequence: TGCGCCAGCAGCCAAGATATCGTTCTAGACTCACCCCTCCACTTT.

This clone was recorded a few times. Distinct nucleotide sequences in the sample also encode this CDR3. The chain carries TRBV11-1 and TRBJ1-3; 9 bases match TRBD1. There are 19 residues in the CDR3. V lost 2 bases and J lost 0; bases outside the gene matches: 11. Germline assignment: CDR1 SGHAT and CDR2 FQDESV (reference sequence). CDR3 coding DNA: TGTGCCAGCAGCTTATATGTATGGGACAGGGCCCACTCTGGAAACACCATATATTTT. Amino acids: CASSLYVWDRAHSGNTIYF.

J is TRBJ2-7 and V is TRBV30, with 7 bases aligning to TRBD1. Trimming at V came to 2 bases and at J to 5 bases, leaving 6 bases not matched to a gene. CDR3 length: 13 residues. Germline V gene data show CDR1 as GTSNPN and CDR2 as SVGIG (reference sequence). CDR3 sequence (DNA): TGTGCCTGGAGTCATAGGGGGCGAGACGAGCAGTACTTC. Its translation: CAWSHRGRDEQYF.

This rearrangement joins TRBV9 to TRBJ2-5, with 7 bases that match TRBD2. With V trimmed by 0 bases and J by 4 bases, 6 bases remained unmatched. CDR3 length: 15 residues. From germline, CDR1 is SGDLS and CDR2 YYNGEE. CDR3 nucleotide sequence: TGTGCCAGCAGCGTAGCAGGGAGGGGAGGAGAGACCCAGTACTTC. It translates to CASSVAGRGGETQYF.

V gene TRBV19 combines with J gene TRBJ1-5; no definite D call. Germline CDR1 and CDR2: LNHDA and SQIVND (reference sequence). Trimming cost V 8 bases and J 0 bases, with 23 bases left between them. The CDR3 runs to 18 residues. CDR3 sequence reads: CASDPETARPYSNQPQHF. As DNA, the CDR3 is TGTGCCAGTGATCCGGAGACCGCAAGACCTTATAGCAATCAGCCCCAGCATTTT.

V and J are TRBV14 and TRBJ2-6; TRBD1 matches 10 bases. Unmatched junction bases numbered 10, after V lost 4 bases and J lost 4 bases. CDR1 SGHDN and CDR2 FVKESK come from the germline V gene. There are 18 residues in the CDR3. CDR3 loop: CASSPRDRGEVGANVLTF. DNA for the CDR3: TGTGCCAGCAGCCCCCGGGACAGGGGTGAGGTGGGGGCCAACGTCCTGACTTTC.

V and J are TRBV2 and TRBJ2-3; TRBD1 is a possible D gene (6 bases). CDR3 length equals 14 residues. Germline V gene sequence: CDR1 SNHLY, CDR2 FYNNEI. V was clipped by 8 bases and J by 4 bases, with 16 bases between them. CDR3 residues: CASLQGWHADTQYF. In nucleotides, the CDR3 is TGTGCCAGCCTACAGGGATGGCACGCAGATACGCAGTATTTT.

This rearrangement joins TRBV29-1 to TRBJ1-3, with D unresolved. V was pared by 7 bases and J by 0 bases, with 10 bases between. CDR3 length: 13 residues. Germline V CDR1 and CDR2: SQVTM, ANQGSEA. CDR3 sequence (DNA): TGCAGCGCCGGGGAGTACTCTGGAAACACCATATATTTT. This codes for CSAGEYSGNTIYF.

CDR3: CASSQYSGGGQGYGYTF. The DNA for the CDR3 is TGTGCCAGCAGTCAATACTCCGGAGGGGGACAGGGTTATGGCTACACCTTC. V usage is TRBV28 and J usage is TRBJ1-2, with 9 positions matching TRBD1. The J segment lost 5 bases and the V segment lost 5 bases, leaving 15 bases of the junction unmatched. The CDR3 length is 17 residues. Per germline, CDR1 MDHEN and CDR2 SYDVKM.

This chain's CDR3 is CASSFGGSNYGYTF. For the CDR3, the DNA is TGTGCCAGCAGTTTTGGAGGGAGTAACTATGGCTACACCTTC. J is TRBJ1-2 and V is TRBV27; no clear D gene. There are 14 residues in the CDR3. CDR1 and CDR2 from the germline V gene are MNHEY and SMNVEV (reference sequence). The ends were cut back, 3 bases at V and 1 base at J, with 9 bases in the middle.

V is TRBV7-3 and J is TRBJ2-1; D may be TRBD1 (6 bases). Trimming took 3 bases from V and 2 from J, leaving 8 bases between them. Germline-derived CDR1 and CDR2 are SGHTA and FQGTGA. The CDR3 is 14 amino acids. The CDR3 DNA reads as TGTGCCAGCAGCTTCCAGGGGCCCTACAATGAGCAGTTCTTC. As protein: CASSFQGPYNEQFF.

J is TRBJ2-1 and V is TRBV4-2, with D perhaps matching TRBD2 (6 bases). Germline V CDR1 and CDR2: LGHNA, YNFKEQ. CDR3 length: 15 residues. Between the trimmed V and J ends, which lost 2 bases and 6 bases, there was a span of 14 bases. CDR3 coding DNA: TGTGCCAGCAGCCAAATGGAGGGTGGGGGCAATGAGCAGTTCTTC. Protein sequence: CASSQMEGGGNEQFF.

The chain employs TRBV7-8 and TRBJ2-7; TRBD1 aligns across 8 bases. The CDR3 length is 15 residues. Looked up from germline, CDR1 is SGHVS and CDR2 is FQNEAQ. V lost 4 bases to trimming and J lost 6 bases; unmatched junction nucleotides: 11. The CDR3 DNA reads as TGTGCCAGCAGCTCGGGGACAGGTGGGGGAGCCGAGCAGTACTTC. This codes for CASSSGTGGGAEQYF.

The chain combines TRBV7-9 with TRBJ2-5; 10 bases map to TRBD2. CDR1 is SEHNR and CDR2 is FQNEAQ in the germline V gene (reference sequence). With V trimmed by 4 bases and J by 1 base, 6 bases remained unmatched. The CDR3 is 16 residues long. CDR3 residues: CASSSYSGGPQETQYF. In DNA, the CDR3 is TGTGCCAGCAGCTCGTATAGCGGGGGGCCCCAAGAGACCCAGTACTTC.

The chain recombines TRBV9 with TRBJ2-7; possibly TRBD2 for D (5 bases). V lost 3 bases and J lost 6, with 16 bases in between. Germline CDR1 reads SGDLS; CDR2 reads YYNGEE. The length of the CDR3 is 14 residues. The CDR3 DNA is TGTGCCAGCAGCGCCCACGGAGAAGGGAGCGAGCAGTACTTC. Translating it yields CASSAHGEGSEQYF.

On this clone itself: One junction end disagrees with the germline gene, perhaps due to a read error. Other DNA sequences within the sample encode an identical CDR3. CDR3 in amino acids: CASSLYQGSEAFF. The CDR3 DNA follows: TGTGCCAGCAGTTTATATCAGGGATCTGAAGCTTTTTTT. The chain couples TRBV27 to TRBJ1-1, with TRBD1 as a possible D gene (5 bases). CDR1 is MNHEY, CDR2 SMNVEV, per germline (reference sequence). CDR3 length equals 13 residues.

The chain employs TRBV19 and TRBJ1-5; unclear D gene. The V end lost 4 bases, the J end lost 4 bases, and 14 bases lay between the germline ends. This CDR3 has 15 amino acids. From germline, CDR1 is LNHDA and CDR2 SQIVND (reference sequence). The CDR3 DNA follows: TGTGCCAGTAGTAAAGAGAACCCTAGAAATCAGCCCCAGCATTTT. Its protein product is CASSKENPRNQPQHF.

The gene calls are TRBV5-6 and TRBJ2-3; D is possibly TRBD2 (7 bases). V shed 6 bases and J shed 7 bases, with 24 bases lying between them. The length of the CDR3 is 16 residues. The V gene's germline CDR1 is SGHDT and CDR2 YYEEEE. The CDR3 loop is CASTPLLGGAAYTQYF. The CDR3 nucleotides are TGTGCCAGCACCCCCCTGCTGGGGGGGGCTGCCTATACGCAGTATTTT.

In regard to this clone: The identical CDR3 is also encoded by other nucleotide sequences in the sample. This chain connects TRBV5-1 to TRBJ1-1; TRBD1 matches at 8 bases. V lost 5 bases, J lost 5 bases, and 8 bases stayed unmatched. Germline values: CDR1 SGHRS, CDR2 YFSETQ. The CDR3 has 14 residues. The CDR3 region is CASSPGGSGTEAFF. The DNA for the CDR3 is TGCGCCAGCAGTCCAGGGGGCTCTGGGACTGAAGCTTTCTTT.

V gene TRBV6-1 combines with J gene TRBJ1-2, with no clear D. CDR1 is MNHNS, CDR2 SASEGT, per germline. With 2 bases removed from V and 4 bases from J, the gap between germline ends came to 11 bases. This CDR3 is 14 amino acids long. The CDR3: CASSEQISSYGYTF. CDR3 sequence (DNA): TGTGCCAGCAGTGAACAGATATCTAGCTATGGCTACACCTTC.

This sequence joins TRBV7-9 and TRBJ2-4; a possible D gene is TRBD2 (6 bases). The germline V and J ends were trimmed by 2 bases and 3 bases, with 11 bases remaining between them. Germline V gives CDR1 SEHNR, CDR2 FQNEAQ (reference sequence). This CDR3 comprises 15 residues. CDR3 protein: CASSLTTGDKNIQYF. The CDR3 DNA follows: TGTGCCAGCAGCTTAACGACGGGAGACAAAAACATTCAGTACTTC.